This T cell receptor (beta chain) was captured by sequencing in a study of T-cell reconstitution after alpha-beta-depleted transplantation in children. As it was prepared, the TCRbeta library received unique molecular identifiers. TCRdb passed the PCR reads through MiXCR, listing each CDR3 protein once. In the table there are approximately 500,000 distinct CDR3 sequences, about 10% of which are singletons. CDR3 length: 12 residues. The germline gives CDR1 SQVTM, CDR2 ANQGSEA. Trimming shortened V by 5 bases and J by 3 bases, and 10 bases separated the two germline ends. This clonotype was observed many times. Its antigen is not known. The study, taken as a whole, reports: Surviving recipient T cells and thymic progenitors accounted for the high day-60 TCRbeta diversity observed in some patients. Alpha-beta T cells about two months after transplant reportedly derived from several hundred expanded graft clones. Most T-cell counts and diversity one year after the transplant came from T cells that were newly produced.

The material was PBMCs, obtained before TCRalphabeta/CD19-depleted stem cell transplant. The clonotype was recovered from a child aged 2-15 years with inherited bone marrow failure, due to receive a stem cell transplant. V and J are TRBV29-1 and TRBJ1-2; TRBD1 is a possible D gene (6 bases). The CDR3 DNA is TGCAGCGTTTTGAACAGGGACTATGGCTACACCTTC. As protein: CSVLNRDYGYTF. Full variable domain (outside the CDR3, taken from reference TRBV29-1 and TRBJ1-2): SAVISQKPSRDICQRGTSLTIQCQVDSQVTMMFWYRQQPGQSLTLIATANQGSEATYESGFVIDKFPISRPNLTFSTLTVSNMSPEDSSIYLCSVLNRDYGYTFGSGTRLTVV.